Included here is one TCR beta chain sequence, with context. Unmatched junction bases numbered 6, after V lost 3 bases and J lost 4 bases. The CDR3 has 15 amino acids. From germline, CDR1 is SGHTA and CDR2 FQGNSA. The data originate from a study of technical replicates of blood from several donors. The assay was immunoSEQ multiplex PCR, and TCRdb's table has in-frame clones only and misses some. The sample shows 10,000 to 15,000 clones, about four fifths of them seen only once. Sequencing was done on a sample of PBMCs. The receptor comes from a human donor in good health. The chain combines TRBV7-2 with TRBJ2-3, with TRBD2 identical over 8 bases. The CDR3 DNA follows: TGTGCCAGCAGCTTCTTAGCGGGAACGGCAGATACGCAGTATTTT. Translating it yields CASSFLAGTADTQYF.